This entry describes one T cell receptor beta chain. This sample is part of a study of blood T cell repertoires in COVID-19. The junction had 9 bases not matched to a gene; V was cut back by 2 bases and J by 7 bases. Germline loops: CDR1 SGHRS, CDR2 YFSETQ. This CDR3 is built from 16 residues. TCRdb's copy holds only in-frame clones and misses some; the assay was immunoSEQ multiplex PCR. The sample carries hundreds of thousands of clones, 86% recorded once. This receptor was taken from a woman in her fifties or sixties who had recovered from COVID-19. V and J are TRBV5-1 and TRBJ1-6; TRBD1 aligns across 7 bases. What was sequenced was PBMCs or T cells enriched from blood (not recorded which). The chain's CDR3 is CASSFNAGQMNSPLHF. The CDR3 DNA is TGCGCCAGCAGCTTTAATGCGGGACAGATGAATTCACCCCTCCACTTT.